Following are 17 T cell receptor beta chains from one sample sequenced in a study of cytomegalovirus exposure and HLA in healthy donors. The PCR was carried out with 60 Vbeta primers and 13 Jbeta primers. Produced via immunoSEQ multiplex PCR; TCRdb's table is partial and in-frame only. Of around 150,000 clones in the sample, roughly 83% were seen once. The sequenced sample was PBMCs. All receptors come from a man between 35 and 55 years old in good health and CMV-seropositive.

The chain has TRBV7-9 and TRBJ2-7; the match to TRBD1 covers 8 bases. Germline CDR1 is SEHNR and CDR2 is FQNEAQ (reference sequence). V dropped 5 bases and J dropped 5; count of bases not matched to a gene: 5. The CDR3 length is 13 residues. The CDR3 is CASSHGQGDEQYF. The CDR3 coding sequence is TGTGCCAGCAGCCACGGACAGGGTGACGAGCAGTACTTC.

The V gene is TRBV4-1, the J gene TRBJ2-4, with a tentative D call TRBD2 (5 bases). Germline CDR1 reads MGHRA; CDR2 reads YSYEKL. V dropped 5 bases and J dropped 1 base, with 6 bases sitting between them. The CDR3 loop spans 13 amino acids. The CDR3: CASSREAKNIQYF. For the CDR3, the DNA is TGCGCCAGCAGCAGGGAGGCCAAAAACATTCAGTACTTC.

V is TRBV7-9 and J is TRBJ1-4, with 11 bases that match TRBD1. Germline-derived CDR1 and CDR2 are SEHNR and FQNEAQ (reference sequence). V lost 4 bases to trimming and J lost 6 bases; unmatched junction nucleotides: 1. This CDR3 is built from 14 residues. CDR3 bases: TGTGCCAGCAGCTGGGACAGGGGGTATGAAAAACTGTTTTTT. This gives the protein CASSWDRGYEKLFF. The variable domain in full, with the rest retrieved from reference TRBV7-9 and TRBJ1-4, is DTGVSQNPRHKITKRGQNVTFRCDPISEHNRLYWYRQTLGQGPEFLTYFQNEAQLEKSRLLSDRFSAERPKGSFSTLEIQRTEQGDSAMYLCASSWDRGYEKLFFGSGTQLSVL.

This chain links TRBV19 with TRBJ2-1, with D perhaps TRBD2 (5 bases). The CDR3 sequence is 15 residues long. Trimming left V 4 bases short and J 3 bases short, with 13 bases between. The V gene's germline CDR1 is LNHDA and CDR2 SQIVND (reference sequence). The DNA of the CDR3 is TGTGCCAGTAGTAGGGGTGCGGGCAGCTACAATGAGCAGTTCTTC. This sequence encodes CASSRGAGSYNEQFF.

Concerning this clone: Lacking the conserved final phenylalanine or tryptophan, this CDR3 likely reflects a read error. The chain has TRBV30 and TRBJ1-2; D is undetermined. Germline V gene sequence: CDR1 GTSNPN, CDR2 SVGIG (reference sequence). Trimming cost V 0 bases and J 0 bases, with 11 bases left between them. The CDR3 sequence is 15 residues long. The CDR3 DNA sequence: TGTGCCTGGAGTGTAGGTAATAGCGCTAACTATGGCTACACCCTC. It yields the protein CAWSVGNSANYGYTL.

V and J are TRBV29-1 and TRBJ1-1; D ambiguous. The CDR3 contains 14 residues. Germline lookup yields CDR1 SQVTM and CDR2 ANQGSEA. Trimming took off 4 bases at V and 1 base at J, with 13 bases between the two ends. The CDR3 spells CSVVRQVTNTEAFF. CDR3 bases: TGCAGCGTTGTTCGTCAGGTAACGAACACTGAAGCTTTCTTT.

The V call is TRBV5-1, the J call TRBJ1-1; D remains unclear. Per the germline V gene, CDR1 is SGHRS and CDR2 is YFSETQ. Trimming pared 0 bases from V and 1 base from J, leaving 16 bases between. The CDR3 loop spans 17 amino acids. DNA for the CDR3: TGCGCCAGCAGCTTGGGAGGGTACAGCCCTGCGAACACTGAAGCTTTCTTT. As protein: CASSLGGYSPANTEAFF. Variable domain in full (rest from reference TRBV5-1 and TRBJ1-1): KAGVTQTPRYLIKTRGQQVTLSCSPISGHRSVSWYQQTPGQGLQFLFEYFSETQRNKGNFPGRFSGRQFSNSRSEMNVSTLELGDSALYLCASSLGGYSPANTEAFFGQGTRLTVV.

The chain couples TRBV4-1 to TRBJ2-7, with D unclear. This CDR3 contains 14 residues. The germline V and J ends were trimmed by 3 bases and 0 bases, with 9 bases remaining between them. Germline-derived CDR1 and CDR2 are MGHRA and YSYEKL. The DNA for the CDR3 is TGCGCCAGCAGCCAGCTAGGAAGCTCCTACGAGCAGTACTTC. It translates to CASSQLGSSYEQYF.

This clone turned up a few times. The chain recombines TRBV27 with TRBJ2-7; TRBD1 matches 9 bases. The CDR3 is 15 residues long. With V trimmed by 4 bases and J by 5 bases, 9 bases remained unmatched. Germline V gives CDR1 MNHEY, CDR2 SMNVEV (reference sequence). CDR3 DNA sequence: TGTGCCAGCAGTTGGGGGACAGGGTTTATCCACGAGCAGTACTTC. It encodes CASSWGTGFIHEQYF.

The chain uses TRBV7-9 and TRBJ2-7; 8 bases fit TRBD2. The CDR3 is made up of 15 amino acids. The V segment lost 1 base and the J segment 2 bases; nucleotides outside the gene matches: 4. Germline CDR1 and CDR2: SEHNR and FQNEAQ (reference sequence). The CDR3 DNA is TGTGCCAGCAGCTTAGGAGCGGGAGAGGCCTACGAGCAGTACTTC. Translating it yields CASSLGAGEAYEQYF.

The V call is TRBV9, the J call TRBJ2-1; weak D call: TRBD1 (6 bases). This CDR3 comprises 12 residues. Trimming took 0 bases from V and 10 from J, leaving 8 bases between them. Germline V gene sequence: CDR1 SGDLS, CDR2 YYNGEE. The CDR3 DNA sequence: TGTGCCAGCAGCGTAGGAGGGGGAGAGCAGTTCTTC. It yields the protein CASSVGGGEQFF.

The chain recombines TRBV28 with TRBJ2-1; a weak D match, TRBD2 (5 bases). From germline, CDR1 is MDHEN and CDR2 SYDVKM. With 2 bases removed from V and 0 bases from J, the gap between germline ends came to 14 bases. This CDR3 contains 17 residues. The CDR3 region has the DNA TGTGCCAGCAGTTTACCCGGACTTACTTACTCCTACAATGAGCAGTTCTTC. Protein product: CASSLPGLTYSYNEQFF.

J is TRBJ2-1 and V is TRBV5-1, with TRBD2 matching 11 bases. This CDR3 has 14 residues. CDR1 is SGHRS, CDR2 YFSETQ, per germline. The V segment lost 1 base and the J segment 7 bases; nucleotides outside the gene matches: 1. The CDR3 reads CASSLTSGSNEQFF. The CDR3 nucleotides are TGCGCCAGCAGCTTGACTAGCGGGAGTAATGAGCAGTTCTTC.

The genes are TRBV5-4 and TRBJ1-2; 7 positions match TRBD1. This CDR3 has 13 residues. Germline CDR1 SGHNT, CDR2 YYREEE (reference sequence). Germline trimming cut 4 bases from V and 4 bases from J; bases unmatched to any gene: 4. The chain's CDR3 is CASSAGQLYGYTF. The DNA of the CDR3 is TGTGCCAGCAGCGCGGGACAGCTCTATGGCTACACCTTC.

DNA for the CDR3: TGTGCCATCAGCGAGACTAGCTTCGATGAGCAGTTCTTC. Translation: CAISETSFDEQFF. The chain recombines TRBV10-3 with TRBJ2-1; 7 bases are shared with TRBD2. V trimming: 6 bases; J trimming: 8 bases; junction bases outside the gene matches: 7. Germline V gene data show CDR1 as ENHRY and CDR2 as SYGVKD. The CDR3 is 13 amino acids.

The chain couples TRBV27 to TRBJ2-1; unclear D gene. Trimming cost V 6 bases and J 8 bases, with 14 bases left between them. The CDR3 sequence is 13 residues long. Per the germline V gene, CDR1 is MNHEY and CDR2 is SMNVEV (reference sequence). The CDR3 DNA sequence: TGTGCCAGCAGCCGACTCTTAAGCGATGAGCAGTTCTTC. Amino acid sequence: CASSRLLSDEQFF.

The chain is built from TRBV10-2 and TRBJ2-7; D perhaps matches TRBD2 (5 bases). The germline V gene encodes CDR1 WSHSY and CDR2 SAAADI. The CDR3 has 12 amino acids. V was shortened by 0 bases and J by 5 bases, with 5 bases between the two germline ends. The CDR3 is CASSESRDEQYF. The DNA of the CDR3 is TGCGCCAGCAGTGAGTCGAGGGACGAGCAGTACTTC.